This T cell receptor (beta chain) was recovered during a study of identical twins. Study observations and caveats: Diverse VJ usage suggested most zero-insertion clonotypes were not invariant T cells. Monozygotic twin pairs showed more out-of-frame TCR alpha sharing than models estimated. High-abundance cord blood beta clonotypes had fewer insertions; memory repertoires showed none.

It was template switching that added a universal primer site, and there were unique molecular identifiers on the cDNA. A single record per CDR3 protein comes from TCRdb applying MiXCR to the 5' RACE reads. The sample has 510,000 or so distinct CDR3 sequences; 13% to 15% are singletons. Ten or more counts support this clonotype. As yet, its antigen is unknown. V was clipped by 5 bases and J by 7 bases; unmatched bases: 12. CDR3 length equals 16 residues. The germline V gene encodes CDR1 SGHNT and CDR2 YENEEA. This sample also appeared in a second study, on yellow fever vaccine responses in identical twins.

This TCR was sampled from a woman aged 18-30 years in good health. Sequenced sample: CD4+ T cells sorted from blood. This chain uses TRBV11-3 with TRBJ2-1; 9 positions match TRBD2. The CDR3, as DNA: TGTGCCAGCAGCCCTCCCGGGCTAGCGGGATTGAATGAGCAGTTCTTC. Protein sequence: CASSPPGLAGLNEQFF.